These 5 T cell receptor beta chains were sequenced from one sample in a study of T cells after yellow fever vaccination. TCRdb reanalysed the 5' RACE reads using MiXCR and keeps one entry per CDR3 protein. The sample yields 620,000 or so distinct CDR3 sequences, about 12% seen once. The material sequenced was PBMCs, taken on the day of the yellow fever booster vaccination. The origin of the receptors is a man aged 25-45 years who received the YFV17D yellow fever vaccine.

Written as DNA, the CDR3 is TGCAGCGTTGATCGTCCTGTAGAGACAGCCAAGATTTCCAGAATACAACGGCAGTTCTTC. It codes for CSVDRPVETAKISRIQRQFF. The chain couples TRBV29-1 to TRBJ2-1, with D tentatively TRBD1 (5 bases). Trimming pared 3 bases from V and 12 bases from J, leaving 39 bases between. This CDR3 has 20 residues. Germline V lookup: CDR1 SQVTM, CDR2 ANQGSEA.

The CDR3 nucleotides are TGCAGCGTTGGGACAGGCCAAGGGACGACCTTTATGAACACTGAAGCTTTCTTT. Protein: CSVGTGQGTTFMNTEAFF. The chain has TRBV29-1 and TRBJ1-1, with 7 nucleotides matching TRBD1. The J segment lost 0 bases and the V segment lost 4 bases, leaving 17 bases of the junction unmatched. This CDR3 has 18 amino acids. CDR1 is SQVTM, CDR2 ANQGSEA, per germline.

This clonotype was counted a few times. The CDR3 DNA sequence: TGTGCCAGCAGCCTGAGCGTCAAGAACACTGAAGCTTTCTTT. Encoded protein: CASSLSVKNTEAFF. The rearrangement links TRBV5-6 to TRBJ1-1; D is ambiguous. Deletions cut 4 bases from V and 1 base from J, with 11 bases between. Germline-derived CDR1 and CDR2 are SGHDT and YYEEEE. This CDR3 spans 14 amino acids.

This clonotype was observed a few times. This chain uses TRBV20-1 with TRBJ2-4; no clear D gene. Germline loops: CDR1 DFQATT, CDR2 SNEGSKA (reference sequence). Trimming left V 0 bases short and J 7 bases short, with 13 bases between. The CDR3 is 14 amino acids. The CDR3, as DNA: TGCAGTGCTAGAGATCGGCAGGACGGGAACATTCAGTACTTC. It specifies CSARDRQDGNIQYF.

There are a few counts of this clonotype. The chain employs TRBV4-1 and TRBJ2-3; no firm D call. CDR1 and CDR2 from the germline V gene are MGHRA and YSYEKL. Trimming took off 0 bases at V and 3 bases at J, with 7 bases between the two ends. The CDR3 loop spans 14 amino acids. This CDR3 is CASSQERETDTQYF. The CDR3 DNA follows: TGCGCCAGCAGCCAAGAACGAGAAACAGATACGCAGTATTTT.